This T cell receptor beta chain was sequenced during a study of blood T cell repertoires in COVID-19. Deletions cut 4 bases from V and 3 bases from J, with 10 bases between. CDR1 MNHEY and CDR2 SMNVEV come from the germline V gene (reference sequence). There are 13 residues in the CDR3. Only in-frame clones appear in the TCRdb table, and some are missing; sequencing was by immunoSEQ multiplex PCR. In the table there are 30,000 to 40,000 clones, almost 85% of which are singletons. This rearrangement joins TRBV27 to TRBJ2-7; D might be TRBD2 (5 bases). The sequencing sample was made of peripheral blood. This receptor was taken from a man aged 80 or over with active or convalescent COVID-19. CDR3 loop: CASSCREGYEQYF. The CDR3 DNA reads TGTGCCAGCAGTTGTCGGGAAGGCTACGAGCAGTACTTC.